The TCR beta chain under discussion was sequenced for a study of cytomegalovirus exposure and HLA in healthy donors. Germline values: CDR1 SNHLY, CDR2 FYNNEI. Trimming stripped 0 bases from V and 2 bases from J, with 8 bases between. The CDR3 totals 14 residues. The table came from immunoSEQ multiplex PCR; TCRdb's copy has only in-frame clones and leaves some out. The sample consists of about 130,000 clones, roughly nine tenths of them appearing once. The TCR comes from a woman younger than 35 in good health and CMV-seronegative. The chain joins TRBV2 to TRBJ2-7; TRBD1 is a possible D gene (6 bases). Specimen: PBMCs. The CDR3 here is CASSEAAGAYEQYF. The CDR3 region has the DNA TGTGCCAGCAGTGAAGCAGCAGGGGCCTACGAGCAGTACTTC.